A selection of T cell receptor beta chains follows, all from one sample in a study of metastatic and nonmetastatic thyroid tumors. Using MiXCR, TCRdb reanalyzed the PCR reads. Among about 39,000 clones listed, roughly 18% were seen once. What was sequenced was blood. The source is a female donor with papillary thyroid cancer or a benign thyroid nodule (not recorded which). Some clones in this sample may be carry-over from other donors' samples. CDR3s leave out the opening cysteine and the closing phenylalanine or tryptophan. Not every row has a clone size; where given, it reads once, few, many or a size class.

>TRBV7-2|13|many|TRBJ2-6
ASSLGPAGANVLT
>TRBV2|9|few|TRBJ2-7
ASSPWSEQY
>TRBV27|12|many|TRBJ2-2
ASSLRGDTGELF
>TRBV15|15|NA|TRBJ2-2
ATSSGERERDTGELV
>TRBV25-1|12|few|TRBJ1-1
TSSEQGGGTEAF
>TRBV5-1|16|few|TRBJ2-7
ASSLGLAGSPGWAEQY
>TRBV28|13|many|TRBJ1-4
ASSGQGLLNEKLF
>TRBV5-1|13|NA|TRBJ1-2
ASSHRTGWLVGYT
>TRBV19|15|NA|TRBJ1-5
ASTKLGPGGSGQPQH
>TRBV7-2|11|few|TRBJ2-7
ASILALTYEQY